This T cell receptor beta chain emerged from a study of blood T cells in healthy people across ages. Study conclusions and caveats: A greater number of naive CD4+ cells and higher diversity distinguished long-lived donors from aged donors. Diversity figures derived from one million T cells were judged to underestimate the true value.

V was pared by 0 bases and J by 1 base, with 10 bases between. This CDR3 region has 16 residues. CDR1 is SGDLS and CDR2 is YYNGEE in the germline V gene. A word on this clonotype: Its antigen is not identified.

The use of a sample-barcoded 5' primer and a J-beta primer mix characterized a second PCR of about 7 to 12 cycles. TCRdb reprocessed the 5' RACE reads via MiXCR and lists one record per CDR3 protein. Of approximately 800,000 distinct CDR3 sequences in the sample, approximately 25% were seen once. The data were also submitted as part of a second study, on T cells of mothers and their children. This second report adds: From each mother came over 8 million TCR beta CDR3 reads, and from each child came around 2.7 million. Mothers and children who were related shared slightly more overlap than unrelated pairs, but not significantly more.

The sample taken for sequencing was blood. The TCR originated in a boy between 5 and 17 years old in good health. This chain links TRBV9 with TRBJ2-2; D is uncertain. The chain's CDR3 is CASSVGSAMNTGELFF. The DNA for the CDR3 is TGTGCCAGCAGCGTAGGGTCGGCAATGAACACCGGGGAGCTGTTTTTT.